This T cell receptor (beta chain) was retrieved from a study of CD8+ T cells in alopecia areata. Whole-study context: The percentage of affected scalp area served as the score of severity for treated patients. The study, taken as a whole, reports: Both scalp clonality and the expanded CD8+ clones among the top 100 showed a significant decrease with tofacitinib. Clonality was higher in lesional than normal scalp, especially in alopecia totalis/universalis.

Following RNA extraction, reverse transcription yielded cDNA that acted as the sequencing template. The table came from immunoSEQ multiplex PCR; TCRdb's copy has only in-frame clones and leaves some out. The table has about 190,000 clones, roughly 60% seen once. Regarding this clone: Antigen unknown.

V lost 10 bases and J 4 bases, leaving 7 bases between the germline ends. The germline CDR1 and CDR2 sequences are SNHLY and FYNNEI. The CDR3 is 10 residues long. Treatment here: oral pan-JAK inhibitor, 5-10 mg twice daily. Alopecia areata patients provided lesional scalp punch biopsies and peripheral blood. The sequences come from CD4+ T cells sorted from blood, collected between weeks 49 and 50, from a patient treated with tofacitinib. This clonotype was sampled from a human donor with alopecia areata. J is TRBJ1-2 and V is TRBV2; D is unresolved. CDR3 protein: CAKRLYGYTF. CDR3 DNA sequence: TGTGCCAAACGACTCTATGGCTACACCTTC.